A selection of T cell receptor beta chains follows, all from one sample in a study of PD-1 blockade in classical Hodgkin lymphoma. Generated by immunoSEQ multiplex PCR, the TCRdb table keeps only in-frame clones and is missing some. The sample has fewer than 25,000 clones; about 80% are singletons. This specimen was peripheral blood mononuclear cells (PBMCs), taken before the second cycle of nivolumab. Receptor source: a human donor with classical Hodgkin lymphoma. CDR3s include the opening cysteine and the closing phenylalanine or tryptophan. The D gene is left open where the match is weak. Rows may omit the clone size; those that give it use once, few, many or a size class.

d_call	v_call	j_call	clone_size	cdr3_aa	cdr3_nt
TRBD2	TRBV19	TRBJ2-3	NA	CASSILSLAGTDTQYF	TGTGCCAGTAGTATATTAAGTCTAGCGGGCACAGATACGCAGTATTTT
NA	TRBV7-2	TRBJ1-1	NA	CASSLVGIMNTEAFF	TGTGCCAGCAGCTTAGTGGGGATAATGAACACTGAAGCTTTCTTT
NA	TRBV10-3	TRBJ2-1	once	CAISESPEPGYGEQFF	TGTGCCATCAGTGAGTCGCCAGAACCCGGGTACGGGGAGCAGTTCTTC
NA	TRBV4-1	TRBJ1-1	NA	CASSQTTASNTEAFF	TGCGCCAGCAGCCAGACGACAGCGTCAAACACTGAAGCTTTCTTT
NA	TRBV5-1	TRBJ2-7	NA	CASRPGPSYEQYF	TGCGCCAGCAGGCCGGGCCCTTCCTACGAGCAGTACTTC
TRBD1	TRBV5-1	TRBJ2-3	NA	CASRTGGLVDTQYF	TGCGCCAGCCGGACAGGGGGCTTGGTGGATACGCAGTATTTT
NA	TRBV6-4	TRBJ2-7	NA	CASSAEPGYEQYF	TGTGCCAGCAGTGCCGAACCAGGTTACGAGCAGTACTTC
TRBD2	TRBV2	TRBJ2-2	NA	CASSPGGGRDTGELFF	TGTGCCAGCAGCCCGGGGGGGGGCCGCGACACCGGGGAGCTGTTTTTT
NA	TRBV5-4	TRBJ1-1	NA	CASSLAGTFGEAFF	TGTGCCAGCAGCTTGGCGGGCACCTTCGGTGAAGCTTTCTTT
TRBD1	TRBV30	TRBJ1-5	few	CAYKAGQGHQPQHF	TGTGCATACAAAGCGGGACAGGGGCATCAGCCCCAGCATTTT
NA	TRBV2	TRBJ1-4	NA	CASRGGAGEKLFF	TGTGCCAGCAGGGGGGGAGCGGGCGAAAAACTGTTTTTT
TRBD2	TRBV18	TRBJ2-3	once	CASSLIAGGDTDTQYF	TGTGCCAGCTCCCTAATAGCGGGAGGGGACACAGATACGCAGTATTTT
NA	TRBV14	TRBJ2-4	NA	CASSQLGAMNIQYF	TGTGCCAGCAGCCAACTGGGGGCAATGAACATTCAGTACTTC
NA	TRBV5-5	TRBJ1-2	NA	CASGIHISRKTYGYTF	TGTGCCAGCGGAATCCATATCTCGCGAAAGACCTATGGCTACACCTTC
NA	TRBV5-1	TRBJ2-7	few	CASSTTPPSYEQYF	TGCGCCAGCAGTACGACACCCCCGTCCTACGAGCAGTACTTC
TRBD1	TRBV5-4	TRBJ2-3	NA	CASSYQTGGMGDTQYF	TGTGCCAGCAGCTACCAGACAGGGGGAATGGGTGATACGCAGTATTTT
TRBD1	TRBV7-2	TRBJ1-2	NA	CASSYRGRIRYGYTF	TGTGCCAGCAGCTACAGGGGGCGCATCAGATATGGCTACACCTTC
NA	TRBV19	TRBJ1-2	NA	CASSILGAGEGYTF	TGTGCCAGTAGTATCCTTGGGGCAGGGGAAGGCTACACCTTC
TRBD2	TRBV10-2	TRBJ2-7	NA	CASRRTPSGDSYEQYF	TGCGCCAGCAGGAGGACGCCTAGCGGGGACTCCTACGAGCAGTACTTC
TRBD2	TRBV5-1	TRBJ2-2	NA	CASSLLAGGPNANTGELFF	TGCGCCAGCAGCTTACTAGCGGGGGGTCCAAATGCGAACACCGGGGAGCTGTTTTTT
TRBD2	TRBV12-5	TRBJ2-7	NA	CASGLLAGGPNEQYF	TGTGCTAGTGGTTTGTTAGCGGGAGGGCCAAACGAGCAGTACTTC
TRBD2	TRBV5-4	TRBJ2-1	NA	CASSTSSGPYNEQFF	TGTGCCAGCAGCACCTCTAGCGGCCCCTACAATGAGCAGTTCTTC
NA	TRBV5-6	TRBJ1-2	NA	CASSLEGGRFYGYTF	TGTGCCAGCAGCTTGGAGGGTGGGCGCTTCTATGGCTACACCTTC
NA	TRBV5-4	TRBJ1-1	NA	CASKKDTEAFF	TGTGCCAGCAAAAAGGATACTGAAGCTTTCTTT
TRBD1	TRBV18	TRBJ1-1	NA	CASSPDRGVEAFF	TGTGCCAGCTCACCAGACAGGGGGGTTGAAGCTTTCTTT
NA	TRBV5-1	TRBJ2-7	NA	CASSLAAGGLYEQYF	TGCGCCAGCAGCTTGGCCGCGGGTGGCCTCTACGAGCAGTACTTC
TRBD1	TRBV30	TRBJ2-7	NA	CAGGQGIDEQYF	TGTGCCGGCGGACAGGGCATAGACGAGCAGTACTTC
TRBD2	TRBV13	TRBJ2-1	NA	CASSTSGWGGNEQFF	TGTGCCAGCAGCACATCCGGGTGGGGGGGCAATGAGCAGTTCTTC
TRBD1	TRBV7-9	TRBJ1-3	NA	CASSLTGLGNTIYF	TGTGCCAGCAGCCTGACAGGGCTAGGAAACACCATATATTTT
NA	TRBV30	TRBJ2-7	NA	CAWNPGSVFDEQYF	TGTGCCTGGAATCCGGGCTCCGTGTTTGACGAGCAGTACTTC
NA	TRBV7-9	TRBJ2-6	NA	CASSLGRTGANVLTF	TGTGCCAGCAGCCTCGGACGAACTGGGGCCAACGTCCTGACTTTC
NA	TRBV11-2	TRBJ1-2	NA	CASSFVGRGNYGYTF	TGTGCCAGCAGCTTCGTCGGACGGGGAAACTATGGCTACACCTTC
NA	TRBV10-2	TRBJ1-6	NA	CATEDSYNSPLHF	TGCGCCACAGAGGACAGCTATAATTCACCCCTCCACTTT
TRBD1	TRBV5-8	TRBJ2-6	NA	CASSSQGVVNVLTF	TGTGCCAGCAGCTCGCAGGGGGTGGTAAACGTCCTGACTTTC